These 21 T cell receptor beta chains came from one sample sequenced in a study of T cell responses to AZD1222 COVID-19 vaccine. The protocol was immunoSEQ multiplex PCR, while the TCRdb copy is restricted to in-frame clones and leaves out a portion. The sample contains about 110,000 clones, under 95% of which appear only once. Sequenced here: peripheral blood, sampled on day 0 of AZD1222 vaccination. The receptors here all came from an adult in good health.

The V call is TRBV7-2, the J call TRBJ1-1; tentatively, D is TRBD1 (5 bases). CDR1 is SGHTA and CDR2 is FQGNSA in the germline V gene. Between the trimmed V and J ends, which lost 3 bases and 2 bases, there was a span of 7 bases. The CDR3 spans 13 residues. CDR3 nucleotide sequence: TGTGCCAGCAGCTTTACAGGTAACACTGAAGCTTTCTTT. As protein: CASSFTGNTEAFF. The full variable domain, with the rest looked up from reference TRBV7-2 and TRBJ1-1, is GAGVSQSPSNKVTEKGKDVELRCDPISGHTALYWYRQSLGQGLEFLIYFQGNSAPDKSGLPSDRFSAERTGGSVSTLTIQRTQQEDSAVYLCASSFTGNTEAFFGQGTRLTVV.

This clone was observed a few times. V usage is TRBV25-1 and J usage is TRBJ1-4, with unresolved D. The CDR3 sequence is 14 residues long. Looked up from germline, CDR1 is MGHDK and CDR2 is SYGVNS. V lost 2 bases and J lost 4, with 8 bases in between. CDR3 DNA: TGTGCCAGCAGTGAACCCGGAGATAATGAAAAACTGTTTTTT. This gives the protein CASSEPGDNEKLFF. Full variable domain (outside the CDR3, taken from reference TRBV25-1 and TRBJ1-4): EADIYQTPRYLVIGTGKKITLECSQTMGHDKMYWYQQDPGMELHLIHYSYGVNSTEKGDLSSESTVSRIRTEHFPLTLESARPSHTSQYLCASSEPGDNEKLFFGSGTQLSVL.

V gene TRBV19 combines with J gene TRBJ1-4; 7 nucleotides match TRBD1. The trim removed 6 bases at V and 5 bases at J, leaving 6 bases unmatched. The CDR3 covers 14 residues. Germline V lookup: CDR1 LNHDA, CDR2 SQIVND (reference sequence). This CDR3 reads CASSAGGPNEKLFF. For the CDR3, the DNA is TGTGCCAGTAGCGCAGGGGGACCCAATGAAAAACTGTTTTTT.

This clone was seen once. This chain links TRBV19 with TRBJ1-2; D uncertain. The V end was cut by 3 bases, the J end by 0 bases, with 5 bases between. This CDR3 comprises 13 residues. Looked up from germline, CDR1 is LNHDA and CDR2 is SQIVND (reference sequence). CDR3 amino acids: CASSMSSNYGYTF. CDR3 coding DNA: TGTGCCAGTAGTATGAGTTCTAACTATGGCTACACCTTC. The variable domain in full, with the rest retrieved from reference TRBV19 and TRBJ1-2, is DGGITQSPKYLFRKEGQNVTLSCEQNLNHDAMYWYRQDPGQGLRLIYYSQIVNDFQKGDIAEGYSVSREKKESFPLTVTSAQKNPTAFYLCASSMSSNYGYTFGSGTRLTVV.

The V call is TRBV18, the J call TRBJ1-5; D unresolved. Deletions cut 5 bases from V and 2 bases from J, with 7 bases between. The CDR3 spans 13 residues. Germline loops: CDR1 KGHSH, CDR2 LQKENI. CDR3 nucleotides: TGTGCCAGCTCAACAGAGGGCAATCAGCCCCAGCATTTT. Translated: CASSTEGNQPQHF.

This sequence joins TRBV5-5 and TRBJ2-7; TRBD1 matches 7 bases. V trimming: 4 bases; J trimming: 3 bases; junction bases outside the gene matches: 1. The CDR3 has 12 residues. CDR1 and CDR2 (germline): SGHKS, YYEKEE (reference sequence). The CDR3 loop reads CASSRDSYEQYF. CDR3 coding DNA: TGTGCCAGCAGCAGGGACAGCTACGAGCAGTACTTC.

The chain recombines TRBV28 with TRBJ1-4; D ambiguous. V gave up 3 bases and J gave up 4 bases, with 6 bases separating them. From germline, CDR1 is MDHEN and CDR2 SYDVKM. CDR3 length equals 13 residues. The CDR3 DNA sequence: TGTGCCAGCAGTTTCGGGGTTAATGAAAAACTGTTTTTT. This sequence encodes CASSFGVNEKLFF.

V and J are TRBV4-3 and TRBJ2-2; D might be TRBD1 (6 bases). The CDR3 extends over 16 amino acids. Trimming took 0 bases from V and 5 from J, leaving 13 bases between them. CDR1 and CDR2 (germline): LGHNA, YSLEER. CDR3 residues: CASSQEWGRGTGELFF. CDR3 in DNA: TGCGCCAGCAGCCAAGAATGGGGGCGCGGAACCGGGGAGCTGTTTTTT.

This rearrangement joins TRBV7-2 to TRBJ1-6; maybe TRBD1 (5 bases). V was shortened by 2 bases and J by 9 bases, with 11 bases between the two germline ends. CDR1 SGHTA and CDR2 FQGNSA come from the germline V gene. The CDR3 is 14 residues long. CDR3 sequence: CASSLLAGTSPLHF. DNA for the CDR3: TGTGCCAGCAGCTTACTGGCAGGGACTTCACCCCTCCACTTT.

This sequence joins TRBV6-6 and TRBJ1-1; D unclear. The germline CDR1 and CDR2 sequences are MNHNY and SVGAGI (reference sequence). The CDR3 spans 15 residues. The V gene lost 2 bases and the J gene lost 7 bases, with 17 bases spanning the gap. In DNA form, the CDR3 reads TGTGCCAGCAGTTACCCCATCATGGATAAGATTGAAGCTTTCTTT. This encodes CASSYPIMDKIEAFF.

The V gene is TRBV3-1 (or the pseudogene TRBV3-2), the J gene TRBJ2-7; D is perhaps TRBD2 (5 bases). The CDR3 totals 15 residues. V was trimmed by 4 bases and J by 0 bases, leaving 13 bases between them. Germline CDR1 reads LGHDT; CDR2 reads YNNKEL (reference sequence). The CDR3 DNA follows: TGTGCCAGCAGCCCCGCGGGCCCCAGCTCCTACGAGCAGTACTTC. It translates to CASSPAGPSSYEQYF.

This rearrangement joins TRBV19 to TRBJ2-1; 12 bases are a match to TRBD2. This CDR3 region has 15 residues. The germline CDR1 and CDR2 sequences are LNHDA and SQIVND (reference sequence). Trimming cost V 3 bases and J 5 bases; bases outside gene matches: 2. CDR3 amino acids: CASSIWTSGDNEQFF. The CDR3 coding sequence is TGTGCCAGTAGTATTTGGACTAGCGGGGACAATGAGCAGTTCTTC.

The V call is TRBV6-5, the J call TRBJ2-7; 9 bases align to TRBD2. Trimming took 3 bases from V and 4 from J; bases not matched to a gene: 10. This CDR3 contains 16 residues. The V gene's germline CDR1 is MNHEY and CDR2 SVGAGI. This CDR3 reads CASSYGRLAGRYEQYF. The CDR3 nucleotides are TGTGCCAGCAGTTATGGTCGCCTAGCGGGAAGGTACGAGCAGTACTTC.

This chain joins TRBV6-2 or TRBV6-3 and TRBJ1-1; D is uncertain. The CDR3 covers 14 residues. Trimming removed 2 bases from V and 2 bases from J, with 9 bases in between. In germline, CDR1 is MNHEY, CDR2 SVGEGT. CDR3 loop: CASSYVDINTEAFF. As DNA, the CDR3 is TGTGCCAGCAGTTACGTGGATATTAACACTGAAGCTTTCTTT.

The chain has TRBV2 and TRBJ2-5; a weak D match, TRBD1 (6 bases). Per germline, CDR1 SNHLY and CDR2 FYNNEI. V lost 2 bases, J lost 1 base, and 8 bases lay in between. The CDR3 extends over 14 amino acids. In DNA, the CDR3 is TGTGCCAGCAGTGAATACAGGGCCCAAGAGACCCAGTACTTC. This encodes CASSEYRAQETQYF. The full variable domain, rest sourced from reference TRBV2 and TRBJ2-5, is EPEVTQTPSHQVTQMGQEVILRCVPISNHLYFYWYRQILGQKVEFLVSFYNNEISEKSEIFDDQFSVERPDGSNFTLKIRSTKLEDSAMYFCASSEYRAQETQYFGPGTRLLVL.

CDR3 sequence (DNA): TGTGCCAGCAGTGCTGGACAGAACTACTATGGCTACACCTTC. Translation: CASSAGQNYYGYTF. The V and J genes are TRBV27 and TRBJ1-2; TRBD1 is a possible D gene (6 bases). Trimming shortened V by 5 bases and J by 3 bases, and 13 bases separated the two germline ends. The CDR3 has 14 residues. Per germline, CDR1 MNHEY and CDR2 SMNVEV (reference sequence).

The genes are TRBV19 and TRBJ2-4; possibly TRBD1 or TRBD2 for D (5 bases each). Germline V lookup: CDR1 LNHDA, CDR2 SQIVND (reference sequence). Trimming took off 0 bases at V and 3 bases at J, with 15 bases between the two ends. This CDR3 is built from 17 residues. CDR3 in amino acids: CASSIDPPGTGKNIQYF. CDR3 coding DNA: TGTGCCAGTAGTATAGATCCCCCAGGGACCGGCAAAAACATTCAGTACTTC. Filled out from reference TRBV19 and TRBJ2-4, the complete variable domain reads DGGITQSPKYLFRKEGQNVTLSCEQNLNHDAMYWYRQDPGQGLRLIYYSQIVNDFQKGDIAEGYSVSREKKESFPLTVTSAQKNPTAFYLCASSIDPPGTGKNIQYFGAGTRLSVL.

The V gene is TRBV2, the J gene TRBJ2-1; a possible D gene is TRBD2 (6 bases). Per germline, CDR1 SNHLY and CDR2 FYNNEI. The CDR3 consists of 13 residues. V was clipped by 1 base and J by 9 bases, with 10 bases between them. The CDR3 here is CASSEGGVGEQFF. CDR3 nucleotides: TGTGCCAGCAGTGAAGGGGGGGTAGGTGAGCAGTTCTTC.

The CDR3 DNA is TGTGCCAGCAGTTCCAGGGACAGACGTGGGAGTTCACCCCTCCACTTT. As protein: CASSSRDRRGSSPLHF. The gene calls are TRBV2 and TRBJ1-6; 7 bases match TRBD1. The CDR3 covers 16 residues. Germline-derived CDR1 and CDR2 are SNHLY and FYNNEI. The V segment lost 5 bases and the J segment 9 bases; nucleotides outside the gene matches: 13.

The chain links TRBV6-2 or TRBV6-3 to TRBJ1-3; no reliable D call. CDR3 length: 15 residues. Trimming shortened V by 0 bases and J by 0 bases, and 6 bases separated the two germline ends. The germline gives CDR1 MNHEY, CDR2 SVGEGT. The CDR3 sequence: CASSYSQFSGNTIYF. The CDR3, as DNA: TGTGCCAGCAGTTACTCGCAGTTCTCTGGAAACACCATATATTTT.

This sequence joins TRBV7-2 and TRBJ1-1; TRBD1 matches 7 bases. V was clipped by 1 base and J by 11 bases; unmatched bases: 4. This CDR3 region has 12 residues. The germline CDR1 and CDR2 sequences are SGHTA and FQGNSA. The CDR3 region has the DNA TGTGCCAGCAGCTTAGTTGGGACAGCGGCTTTCTTT. Protein product: CASSLVGTAAFF.